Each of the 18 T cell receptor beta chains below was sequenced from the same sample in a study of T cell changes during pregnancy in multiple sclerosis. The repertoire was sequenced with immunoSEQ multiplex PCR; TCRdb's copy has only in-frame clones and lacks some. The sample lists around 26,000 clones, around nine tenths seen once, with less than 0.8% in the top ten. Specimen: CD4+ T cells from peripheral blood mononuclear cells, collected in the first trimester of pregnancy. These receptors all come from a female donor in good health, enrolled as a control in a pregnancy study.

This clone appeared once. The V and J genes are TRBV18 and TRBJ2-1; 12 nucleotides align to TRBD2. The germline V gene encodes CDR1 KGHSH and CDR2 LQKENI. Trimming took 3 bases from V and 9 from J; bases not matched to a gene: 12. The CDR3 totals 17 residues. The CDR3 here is CASSPGLAGTGGSEQFF. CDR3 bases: TGTGCCAGCTCACCCGGACTAGCGGGAACGGGGGGGAGTGAGCAGTTCTTC.

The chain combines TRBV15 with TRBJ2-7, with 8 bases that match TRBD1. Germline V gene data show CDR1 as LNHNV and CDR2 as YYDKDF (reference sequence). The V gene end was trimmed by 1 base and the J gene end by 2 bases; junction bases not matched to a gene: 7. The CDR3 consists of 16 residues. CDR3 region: CATSRVLGTGTYEQYF. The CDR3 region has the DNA TGTGCCACCAGCAGAGTCTTGGGGACAGGAACCTACGAGCAGTACTTC.

CDR3 sequence (DNA): TGTGCCAGCAGTTGGACTAGCGGGAACACCGGGGAGCTGTTTTTT. As protein: CASSWTSGNTGELFF. The gene calls are TRBV6-5 and TRBJ2-2, with TRBD2 identical over 10 bases. V was pared by 4 bases and J by 1 base, with 0 bases of the junction left unmatched. This CDR3 is built from 15 residues. Germline V gives CDR1 MNHEY, CDR2 SVGAGI.

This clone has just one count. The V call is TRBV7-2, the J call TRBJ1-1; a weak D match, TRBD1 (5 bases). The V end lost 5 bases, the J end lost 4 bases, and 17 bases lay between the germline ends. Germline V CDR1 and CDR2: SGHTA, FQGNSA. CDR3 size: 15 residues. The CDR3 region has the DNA TGTGCCAGCAGCCTGGGGGGGGGTTGGGGCACTGAAGCTTTCTTT. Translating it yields CASSLGGGWGTEAFF.

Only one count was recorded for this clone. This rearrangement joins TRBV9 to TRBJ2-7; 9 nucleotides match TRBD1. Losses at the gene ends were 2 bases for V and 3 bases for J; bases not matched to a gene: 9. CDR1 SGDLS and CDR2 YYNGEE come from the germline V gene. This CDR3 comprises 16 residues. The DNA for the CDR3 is TGTGCCAGCAGCGTTGGTTTGGGACAGGGTCGCTACGAGCAGTACTTC. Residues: CASSVGLGQGRYEQYF.

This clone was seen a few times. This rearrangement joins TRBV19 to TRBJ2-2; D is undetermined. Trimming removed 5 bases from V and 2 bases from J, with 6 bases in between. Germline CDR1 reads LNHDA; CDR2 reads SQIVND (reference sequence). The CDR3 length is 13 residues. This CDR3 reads CASSSQNTGELFF. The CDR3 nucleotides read TGTGCCAGTAGTTCCCAAAACACCGGGGAGCTGTTTTTT.

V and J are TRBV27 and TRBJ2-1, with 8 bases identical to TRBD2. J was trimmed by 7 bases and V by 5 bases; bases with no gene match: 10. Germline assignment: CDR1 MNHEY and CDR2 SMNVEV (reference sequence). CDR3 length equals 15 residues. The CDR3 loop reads CASSPRLARRNEQFF. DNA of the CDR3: TGTGCCAGCAGTCCGCGACTAGCGAGACGGAATGAGCAGTTCTTC.

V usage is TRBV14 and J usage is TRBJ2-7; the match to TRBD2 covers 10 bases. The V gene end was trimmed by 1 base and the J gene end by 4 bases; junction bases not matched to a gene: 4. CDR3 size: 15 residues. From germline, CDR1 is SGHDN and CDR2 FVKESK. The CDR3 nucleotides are TGTGCCAGCAGCCAAGGACTAGCGGGTATTTACGAGCAGTACTTC. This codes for CASSQGLAGIYEQYF.

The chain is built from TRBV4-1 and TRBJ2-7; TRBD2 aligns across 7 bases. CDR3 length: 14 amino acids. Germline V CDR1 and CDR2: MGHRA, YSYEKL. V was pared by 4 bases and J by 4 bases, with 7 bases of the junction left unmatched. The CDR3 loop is CASSRPGTTYEQYF. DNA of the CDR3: TGCGCCAGCAGCCGTCCCGGGACTACTTACGAGCAGTACTTC.

Here the CDR3 reads CASSSGTSGSYEQYF. CDR3 sequence (DNA): TGTGCCAGCAGTTCGGGGACTAGCGGTAGTTACGAGCAGTACTTC. The rearrangement uses TRBV28 and TRBJ2-7; 11 bases are shared with TRBD2. Germline V CDR1 and CDR2: MDHEN, SYDVKM. Trimming took 4 bases from V and 4 from J; bases not matched to a gene: 6. The CDR3 contains 15 residues.

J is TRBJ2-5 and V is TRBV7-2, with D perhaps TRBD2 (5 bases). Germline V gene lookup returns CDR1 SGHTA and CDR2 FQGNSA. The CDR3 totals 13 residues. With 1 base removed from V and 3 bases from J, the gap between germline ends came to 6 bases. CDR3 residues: CASSLGAEETQYF. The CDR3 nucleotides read TGTGCCAGCAGCTTAGGAGCGGAAGAGACCCAGTACTTC.

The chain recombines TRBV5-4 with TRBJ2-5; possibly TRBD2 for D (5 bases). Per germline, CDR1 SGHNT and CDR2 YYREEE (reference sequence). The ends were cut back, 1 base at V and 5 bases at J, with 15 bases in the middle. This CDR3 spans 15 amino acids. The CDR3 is CASSLMDLSGETQYF. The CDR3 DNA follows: TGTGCCAGCAGCTTGATGGATCTCTCGGGGGAGACCCAGTACTTC. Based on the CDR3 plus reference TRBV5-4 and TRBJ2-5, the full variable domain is ETGVTQSPTHLIKTRGQQVTLRCSSQSGHNTVSWYQQALGQGPQFIFQYYREEENGRGNFPPRFSGLQFPNYSSELNVNALELDDSALYLCASSLMDLSGETQYFGPGTRLLVL.

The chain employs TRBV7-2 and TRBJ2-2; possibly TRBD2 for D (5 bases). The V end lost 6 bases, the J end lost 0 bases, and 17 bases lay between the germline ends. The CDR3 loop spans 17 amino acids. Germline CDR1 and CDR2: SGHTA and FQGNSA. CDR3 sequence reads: CASRPRGVASNTGELFF. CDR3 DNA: TGTGCCAGCAGACCCCGGGGAGTGGCATCGAACACCGGGGAGCTGTTTTTT.

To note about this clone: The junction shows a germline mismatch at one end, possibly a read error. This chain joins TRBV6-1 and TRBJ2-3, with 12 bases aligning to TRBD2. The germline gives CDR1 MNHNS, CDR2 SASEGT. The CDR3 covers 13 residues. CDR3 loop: CASREGTSGLQYF. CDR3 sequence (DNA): TGTGCCAGCAGAGAAGGGACTAGCGGGTTGCAGTATTTT.

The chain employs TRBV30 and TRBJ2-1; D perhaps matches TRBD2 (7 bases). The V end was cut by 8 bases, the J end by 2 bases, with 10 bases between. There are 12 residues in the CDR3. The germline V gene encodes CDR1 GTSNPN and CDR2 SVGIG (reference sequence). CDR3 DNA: TGTGCCCGGGGGGCGACCTACAATGAGCAGTTCTTC. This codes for CARGATYNEQFF.

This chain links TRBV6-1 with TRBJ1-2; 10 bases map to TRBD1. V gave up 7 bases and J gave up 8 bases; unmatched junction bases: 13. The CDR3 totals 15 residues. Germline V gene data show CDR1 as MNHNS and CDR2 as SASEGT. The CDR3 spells CASKPVGQGRIGYTF. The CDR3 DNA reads TGTGCCAGCAAGCCGGTGGGACAGGGGAGAATCGGCTACACCTTC.

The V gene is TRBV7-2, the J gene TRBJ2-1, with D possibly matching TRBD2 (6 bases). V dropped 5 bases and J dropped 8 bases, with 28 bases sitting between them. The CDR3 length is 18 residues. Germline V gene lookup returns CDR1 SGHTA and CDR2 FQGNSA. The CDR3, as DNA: TGTGCCAGCAGCCTCCCCCGAGGGCTGGGGACTCGTTACGATGAGCAGTTCTTC. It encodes CASSLPRGLGTRYDEQFF.

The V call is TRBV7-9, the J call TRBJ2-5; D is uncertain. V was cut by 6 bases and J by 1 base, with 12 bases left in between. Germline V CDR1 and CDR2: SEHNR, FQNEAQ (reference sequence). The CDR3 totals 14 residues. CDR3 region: CASSPQHLQETQYF. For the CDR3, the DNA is TGTGCCAGCAGTCCGCAACACCTCCAAGAGACCCAGTACTTC.